A single sample is the source of the 21 T cell receptor beta chains below, sequenced in a study of T cell changes during pregnancy in multiple sclerosis. Clones were read by immunoSEQ multiplex PCR, and TCRdb kept only the in-frame ones, dropping some. The profile shows approximately 46,000 clones, roughly 90% of them singletons. Sequencing used CD8+ T cells from peripheral blood mononuclear cells, obtained in the second trimester of pregnancy. All receptors come from a female donor with multiple sclerosis, enrolled in a pregnancy study.

The chain recombines TRBV5-6 with TRBJ2-7; TRBD1 is a possible D gene (6 bases). The CDR3 contains 15 residues. Trimming left V 0 bases short and J 3 bases short, with 13 bases between. The V gene's germline CDR1 is SGHDT and CDR2 YYEEEE. In DNA form, the CDR3 reads TGTGCCAGCAGCTTGGGGTCGACAGGCTTCTACGAGCAGTACTTC. It codes for CASSLGSTGFYEQYF.

The rearrangement joins TRBV4-3 to TRBJ1-1; D gene ambiguous. CDR1 is LGHNA, CDR2 YSLEER, per germline. The V end lost 7 bases, the J end lost 4 bases, and 13 bases lay between the germline ends. The CDR3 has 13 amino acids. The CDR3 DNA reads TGCGCCAGCACCCCGTCGAGAGGCACTGAAGCTTTCTTT. Translated, it gives CASTPSRGTEAFF.

The chain is built from TRBV6-1 and TRBJ2-1; tentatively, D is TRBD1 (5 bases). The CDR3 runs to 12 residues. V lost 9 bases, J lost 0 bases, and 6 bases lay in between. Germline CDR1 reads MNHNS; CDR2 reads SASEGT. The CDR3 reads CASTGSYNEQFF. CDR3 bases: TGTGCCAGTACAGGCTCCTACAATGAGCAGTTCTTC.

The genes are TRBV7-9 and TRBJ2-7, with unresolved D. Trimming left V 6 bases short and J 6 bases short, with 12 bases between. The CDR3 extends over 12 amino acids. Per the germline V gene, CDR1 is SEHNR and CDR2 is FQNEAQ (reference sequence). As DNA, the CDR3 is TGTGCCAGCAGTGATGGTCTCGGCGAGCAGTACTTC. It specifies CASSDGLGEQYF. Supplemented by reference TRBV7-9 and TRBJ2-7, the full variable domain reads DTGVSQNPRHKITKRGQNVTFRCDPISEHNRLYWYRQTLGQGPEFLTYFQNEAQLEKSRLLSDRFSAERPKGSFSTLEIQRTEQGDSAMYLCASSDGLGEQYFGPGTRLTVT.

The genes are TRBV11-2 and TRBJ2-7, with 8 bases that match TRBD2. After removal of 1 base from V and 3 bases from J, the junction contained 2 bases not matched to a gene. The CDR3 runs to 14 residues. Germline V lookup: CDR1 SGHAT, CDR2 FQNNGV. The CDR3: CASSLGAGVYEQYF. The CDR3 coding sequence is TGTGCCAGCAGCTTAGGAGCGGGGGTCTACGAGCAGTACTTC.

This rearrangement joins TRBV6-1 to TRBJ2-7, with unresolved D. Trimming left V 6 bases short and J 2 bases short, with 8 bases between. Germline CDR1 is MNHNS and CDR2 is SASEGT. CDR3 length: 12 amino acids. The CDR3 region has the DNA TGTGCCAGCAGGGCAGAGGCCTACGAGCAGTACTTC. Translated, it gives CASRAEAYEQYF.

This rearrangement joins TRBV10-1 to TRBJ1-5; 9 bases map to TRBD1. J was trimmed by 5 bases and V by 0 bases; bases with no gene match: 14. The CDR3 loop spans 19 amino acids. Per the germline V gene, CDR1 is WNHNN and CDR2 is SYGVQD (reference sequence). CDR3 DNA sequence: TGCGCCAGCAGTGAGTCTTGGGACAGGGCCGTTTCGGGTGATCAGCCCCAGCATTTT. Encoded protein: CASSESWDRAVSGDQPQHF.

V and J are TRBV7-3 and TRBJ1-2; 7 bases align to TRBD1. The CDR3 spans 17 residues. Germline V CDR1 and CDR2: SGHTA, FQGTGA. V lost 5 bases to trimming and J lost 7 bases; unmatched junction nucleotides: 19. The CDR3 DNA reads as TGTGCCAGCAGCCCAGGGGGTGGCAGTCCCCCAACTATTGGCTACACCTTC. It yields the protein CASSPGGGSPPTIGYTF.

This chain links TRBV6-4 with TRBJ2-2; 9 bases match TRBD2. The germline gives CDR1 MRHNA, CDR2 SNTAGT. The CDR3 covers 15 residues. The V segment lost 3 bases and the J segment 3 bases; nucleotides outside the gene matches: 2. CDR3 sequence: CASSERGGDTGELFF. The CDR3 coding sequence is TGTGCCAGCAGTGAGCGGGGGGGCGACACCGGGGAGCTGTTTTTT.

The chain joins TRBV11-3 to TRBJ2-7; D is possibly TRBD1 (5 bases). CDR3 length: 13 amino acids. The V end lost 4 bases, the J end lost 5 bases, and 12 bases lay between the germline ends. Germline V CDR1 and CDR2: SGHNT, YENEEA. In DNA, the CDR3 is TGTGCCAGCAGCTGGGGCCAGTTCGACGAGCAGTACTTC. The encoded protein is CASSWGQFDEQYF.

The rearrangement uses TRBV11-3 and TRBJ2-1, with D uncertain. The germline V gene has CDR1 SGHNT and CDR2 YENEEA. V was clipped by 4 bases and J by 0 bases, with 10 bases between them. The CDR3 has 15 amino acids. The CDR3 DNA follows: TGTGCCAGCAGCTCTAGGTTTAGCTCCTACAATGAGCAGTTCTTC. Translating it yields CASSSRFSSYNEQFF. Drawing the rest from reference TRBV11-3 and TRBJ2-1, the complete variable domain is EAGVVQSPRYKIIEKKQPVAFWCNPISGHNTLYWYLQNLGQGPELLIRYENEEAVDDSQLPKDRFSAERLKGVDSTLKIQPAELGDSAVYLCASSSRFSSYNEQFFGPGTRLTVL.

The chain carries TRBV4-2 and TRBJ2-7; TRBD1 aligns across 8 bases. V lost 0 bases to trimming and J lost 5 bases; unmatched junction nucleotides: 9. CDR3 length equals 16 residues. The V gene's germline CDR1 is LGHNA and CDR2 YNFKEQ. Here the CDR3 reads CASSQETGTGTHEQYF. CDR3 coding DNA: TGTGCCAGCAGCCAAGAAACCGGGACAGGAACCCACGAGCAGTACTTC.

The V gene is TRBV19, the J gene TRBJ1-2; 9 bases align to TRBD1. V was pared by 5 bases and J by 6 bases, with 10 bases of the junction left unmatched. Germline CDR1 LNHDA, CDR2 SQIVND (reference sequence). The CDR3 runs to 15 residues. The chain's CDR3 is CASSAQQGAADGYTF. CDR3 DNA sequence: TGTGCCAGTAGTGCACAACAGGGGGCGGCTGATGGCTACACCTTC.

The chain combines TRBV7-6 with TRBJ2-7, with D possibly matching TRBD2 (6 bases). The CDR3 runs to 14 residues. Germline V gene lookup returns CDR1 SGHVS and CDR2 FNYEAQ. V was cut by 5 bases and J by 5 bases, with 16 bases left in between. The CDR3 loop reads CASSRELGGDEQYF. The CDR3 DNA reads TGTGCCAGCAGCCGGGAACTGGGGGGTGACGAGCAGTACTTC.

The chain joins TRBV11-1 to TRBJ2-7, with 9 bases lining up with TRBD1. V lost 6 bases and J lost 5; bases outside the gene matches: 14. From germline, CDR1 is SGHAT and CDR2 FQDESV (reference sequence). The CDR3 runs 16 residues. The CDR3 coding sequence is TGTGCCAGCAGTCCGGGGAACCGGGACAGGGAAAACGAGCAGTACTTC. Protein product: CASSPGNRDRENEQYF.

The rearrangement joins TRBV9 to TRBJ1-5, with 7 bases identical to TRBD1. Germline CDR1 and CDR2: SGDLS and YYNGEE. J gave up 4 bases and V 0 bases, and 4 bases lay outside the gene matches. This CDR3 has 15 residues. The CDR3 DNA reads TGTGCCAGCAGCGTAGGGCAGGGGGGTAATCAGCCCCAGCATTTT. Translated, it gives CASSVGQGGNQPQHF.

The chain employs TRBV14 and TRBJ2-4, with 11 bases aligning to TRBD1. Germline V gives CDR1 SGHDN, CDR2 FVKESK. Germline trimming cut 6 bases from V and 6 bases from J; bases unmatched to any gene: 4. The CDR3 consists of 14 residues. CDR3 in DNA: TGTGCCAGCAGTGCCGGGACAGGGGGAAACATTCAGTACTTC. It yields the protein CASSAGTGGNIQYF.

The chain has TRBV11-2 and TRBJ1-1, with D possibly matching TRBD1 (5 bases). The V end lost 5 bases, the J end lost 3 bases, and 25 bases lay between the germline ends. In germline, CDR1 is SGHAT, CDR2 FQNNGV. CDR3 length: 18 residues. CDR3: CASSPRSGWDYGDTEAFF. The CDR3 bases are TGTGCCAGCAGCCCCAGGTCAGGGTGGGATTACGGAGACACTGAAGCTTTCTTT.

V gene TRBV4-1 combines with J gene TRBJ1-2; 7 bases agree with TRBD1. Germline values: CDR1 MGHRA, CDR2 YSYEKL. The CDR3 spans 15 residues. The J segment lost 3 bases and the V segment lost 1 base, leaving 5 bases of the junction unmatched. The CDR3 protein is CASSQARTGYYGYTF. In nucleotides, the CDR3 is TGCGCCAGCAGCCAAGCGAGGACAGGATACTATGGCTACACCTTC.

V is TRBV7-9 and J is TRBJ2-1, with TRBD1 matching 7 bases. In germline, CDR1 is SEHNR, CDR2 FQNEAQ (reference sequence). The J segment lost 6 bases and the V segment lost 0 bases, leaving 5 bases of the junction unmatched. This CDR3 spans 15 amino acids. The CDR3 protein is CASSLAQGLGNEQFF. Here the CDR3 DNA reads TGTGCCAGCAGCTTAGCACAGGGGCTCGGCAATGAGCAGTTCTTC.

This rearrangement joins TRBV15 to TRBJ1-2, with 12 bases matching TRBD1. The CDR3 totals 21 residues. The germline gives CDR1 LNHNV, CDR2 YYDKDF (reference sequence). V lost 3 bases, J lost 7 bases, and 24 bases stayed unmatched. In DNA, the CDR3 is TGTGCCACCAGCAGCGAGGGGACAGGGGGCGATTGGTGGTTGTGGTATGGTGGCTACACCTTC. This codes for CATSSEGTGGDWWLWYGGYTF. Full variable domain (missing parts from reference TRBV15 and TRBJ1-2): DAMVIQNPRYQVTQFGKPVTLSCSQTLNHNVMYWYQQKSSQAPKLLFHYYDKDFNNEADTPDNFQSRRPNTSFCFLDIRSPGLGDTAMYLCATSSEGTGGDWWLWYGGYTFGSGTRLTVV.